This record looks at one TCR beta chain sequence and its context. Antigen unknown. In preparing the TRB cDNA libraries, 5' RACE with UMI labels was used. Reanalyzing the 5' RACE reads, TCRdb keeps one entry per CDR3 protein, without DNA. The sample table sets out about 130,000 distinct CDR3 sequences. There are 16 residues in the CDR3. Germline V gene sequence: CDR1 SGHAT, CDR2 FQNNGV. This record comes from a study of CXCR3-negative and CXCR3-positive naive CD8 T cells. Broader study findings: Diversity proved comparably high across both naive subsets and much lower in memory CD8+ cells.

Sequenced: naive CXCR3- CD8+ T cells from blood. The subset was: CD45RO-CCR7+CD27+CD95- naive CD8+ T cells lacking CXCR3 (TNR3-). The chain couples TRBV11-2 to TRBJ2-1. This receptor was obtained from a human donor in good health. Some clones in this sample may be carry-over from other donors' samples. The CDR3 sequence is CASSVIMAERNNEQFF.